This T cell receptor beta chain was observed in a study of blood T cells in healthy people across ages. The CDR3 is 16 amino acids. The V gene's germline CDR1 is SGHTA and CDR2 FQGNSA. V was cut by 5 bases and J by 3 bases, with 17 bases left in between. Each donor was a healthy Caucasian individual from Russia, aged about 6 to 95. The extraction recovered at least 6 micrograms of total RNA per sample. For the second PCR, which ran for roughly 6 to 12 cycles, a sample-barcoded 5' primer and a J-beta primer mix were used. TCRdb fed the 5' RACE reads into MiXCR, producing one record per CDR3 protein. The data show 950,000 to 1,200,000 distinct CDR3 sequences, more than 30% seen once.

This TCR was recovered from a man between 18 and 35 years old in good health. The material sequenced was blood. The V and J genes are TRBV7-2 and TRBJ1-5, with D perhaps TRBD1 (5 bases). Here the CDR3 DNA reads TGTGCCAGCAGCCCTGGGACCGGCTTATCCAATCAGCCCCAGCATTTT. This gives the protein CASSPGTGLSNQPQHF.